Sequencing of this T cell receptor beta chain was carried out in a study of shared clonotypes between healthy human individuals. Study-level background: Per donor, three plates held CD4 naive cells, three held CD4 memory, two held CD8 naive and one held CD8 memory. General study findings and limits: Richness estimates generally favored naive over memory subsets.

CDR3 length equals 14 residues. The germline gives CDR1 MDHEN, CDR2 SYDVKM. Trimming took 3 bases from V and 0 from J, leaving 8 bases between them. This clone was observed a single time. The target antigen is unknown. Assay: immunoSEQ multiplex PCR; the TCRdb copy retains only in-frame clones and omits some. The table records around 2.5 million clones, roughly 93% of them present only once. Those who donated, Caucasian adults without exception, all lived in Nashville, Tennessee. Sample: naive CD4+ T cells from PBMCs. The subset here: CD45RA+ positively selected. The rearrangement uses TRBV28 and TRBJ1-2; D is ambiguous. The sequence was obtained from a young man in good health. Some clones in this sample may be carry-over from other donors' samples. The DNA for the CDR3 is TGTGCCAGCAGTTTCCGGGCAGCTAACTATGGCTACACCTTC. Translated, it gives CASSFRAANYGYTF.